The entry below gives a single T cell receptor (beta chain) sequence along with its context. No cognate antigen has been identified for it. Per-nucleotide qualities are absent, and no much larger clonotype sits a single base away. The source of the sample is a study of blood T cell repertoires in COVID-19 (dated by TCRdb to 2018 to 2020). Describing the broader study: Samples from collaborators originated in the United States, Italy and Spain and spanned both the acute and convalescent phases of COVID-19. The prospective study material was composed of cDNA or gDNA derived from T cells, B-cell-depleted T cells, or PBMCs. Subjects who had been exposed to COVID-19, were actively infected with it, or had recovered from it provided the deeply sampled blood TCRbeta repertoires that made up the dataset. A freely available public database, intended as a resource for researchers studying the immune response to SARS-CoV-2, is where the repertoires were released. Samples came from the ongoing ImmuneRACE study (first 160 participants) plus 1,254 subjects from 6 global collaborators. A de-identified subject ID, COVID-19 status, age in years and sex were almost always included in the sample metadata. Where available, HLA class I and class II types were obtained from metadata supplied by the sample provider rather than from assay-based typing. The research as a whole found: The quantity of clinical and demographic metadata differed by source and by participant and was supplied without curation.

Collaborating institutions collected whole blood in K2EDTA tubes following their own protocols. For TCRbeta analysis, collaborators shipped samples in one of three forms: frozen whole blood, isolated PBMCs, or DNA extracted from either of those sample types. Per the germline V gene, SNHLY is the CDR1 and FYNNEI is the CDR2. From the cysteine through the phenylalanine, the CDR3 covers 15 amino acids. The only DNA kept is the CDR3, 45 bases in frame from the first base. The junction shows trimming of 7 bases on V and 1 base on J, and the gene matches do not reach 8 bases of it. The immunoSEQ Assay, a bias-controlled multiplex PCR, was used to amplify TCRbeta CDR3 regions from genomic DNA. The original pipeline was this. The number of nucleated cells in each sample was estimated by amplification of reference gene primers within the assay. To quantify the absolute abundance of each unique TCRbeta CDR3 rearrangement, sequence reads were collapsed and filtered. For each sample, productive Simpson clonality was calculated as the square root of Simpson's diversity index over productive rearrangements. Not all clones reach the TCRdb copy of this immuneACCESS table, which keeps in-frame sequences only. Checked studies attribute under half of the gap to unresolved V genes and leave the rest unexplained. Clone size and V and J calls were adopted from that table, with D and trimming inferred from the DNA. For this sample the table gives tens of thousands of clones, of which over 90% were detected only once. Jointly, the top ten make up 1.5% to 2% of the sample.

The specimen was peripheral blood. This TCR derives from a man in his 60s with acute or convalescent COVID-19. The chain is made from TRBV2 and TRBJ2-3; 7 middle bases align to TRBD2. The bases read TGTGCCAGCAATCAATGGGGAGGGGGCACAGATACGCAGTATTTT. The encoded protein is CASNQWGGGTDTQYF.